Listed below are T cell receptor beta chains from one sample, sequenced in a study of persistence of HIV-infected CD4 T cells. TCRdb's copy holds only in-frame clones and misses some; the assay was immunoSEQ multiplex PCR. The repertoire holds more than 30,000 clones, 70% seen once, with roughly 1.4% in the top ten. Their cognate antigens are unknown. This sample comprised CD4+ T cells sorted from PBMCs after approximately 20-hour stimulation, obtained from a patient who received antiretroviral therapy. Receptor source: an adult man with HIV who was CMV-seropositive. Both conserved end residues are part of each CDR3. The D gene is left open where the match is weak. Clone size is not always given. Where it is, it says once, few, many or a class for expanded clones.

D	V	J	size	CDR3	DNA
.	TRBV19	TRBJ2-5	.	CASSIGKGSWGRETQYF	TGTGCCAGTAGTATAGGAAAAGGATCCTGGGGTCGGGAGACCCAGTACTTC
.	TRBV7-9	TRBJ2-1	.	CASSPSGAQYNEQFF	TGTGCCAGCAGCCCTTCAGGCGCCCAGTACAATGAGCAGTTCTTC
.	TRBV5-8	TRBJ1-2	.	CASSSVGSSNYGYTF	TGTGCCAGCAGCTCGGTGGGCAGCTCTAACTATGGCTACACCTTC
TRBD1	TRBV2	TRBJ1-6	medium-sized	CASSLSGTENSPLHF	TGTGCCAGCAGTCTTTCCGGGACAGAAAATTCACCCCTCCACTTT
.	TRBV7-9	TRBJ2-7	once	CASSLAGRTYEQYF	TGTGCCAGCAGCTTAGCGGGCAGAACCTACGAGCAGTACTTC
.	TRBV27	TRBJ2-2	once	CASSPRRERNGELFF	TGTGCCAGCAGTCCCCGCAGGGAACGGAACGGGGAGCTGTTTTTT
.	TRBV18	TRBJ2-1	.	CASSFSGRDNEQFF	TGTGCCAGCTCCTTTTCCGGACGGGACAATGAGCAGTTCTTC
TRBD1	TRBV10-3	TRBJ1-5	.	CAISRQGGGQPQHF	TGTGCCATCAGTCGACAGGGCGGCGGTCAGCCCCAGCATTTT
.	TRBV3-1/TRBV3-2	TRBJ2-3	few	CASSPNEGDTQYF	TGTGCCAGCAGCCCGAACGAGGGCGATACGCAGTATTTT
.	TRBV19	TRBJ2-1	.	CASTPYSSYNEQFF	TGTGCCAGTACCCCATATAGCTCCTACAATGAGCAGTTCTTC
.	TRBV7-9	TRBJ2-1	once	CASSPRLRTGLNNEQFF	TGTGCCAGCAGCCCTAGACTGAGGACGGGGCTCAATAATGAGCAGTTCTTC
.	TRBV6-6	TRBJ1-1	.	CASSYIGGNTEAFF	TGTGCCAGCAGTTACATTGGGGGGAACACTGAAGCTTTCTTT
.	TRBV6-5	TRBJ1-1	.	CASGFPGNTEAFF	TGTGCCAGCGGATTCCCCGGGAACACTGAAGCTTTCTTT
.	TRBV19	TRBJ1-1	once	CASSITGRRNTEAFF	TGTGCCAGTAGTATAACGGGACGGAGGAACACTGAAGCTTTCTTT
.	TRBV6-1	TRBJ2-1	.	CASSESLGLGYNEQFF	TGTGCCAGCAGTGAATCCCTAGGACTGGGGTACAATGAGCAGTTCTTC
TRBD1	TRBV5-1	TRBJ1-6	.	CASSSNAGTGNSPLHF	TGCGCCAGCAGCTCAAATGCCGGGACAGGGAATTCACCCCTCCACTTT
TRBD1	TRBV27	TRBJ1-2	.	CASSLAPGQGAGYGYTF	TGTGCCAGCAGTTTGGCCCCGGGGCAGGGGGCGGGCTATGGCTACACCTTC
.	TRBV6-5	TRBJ2-5	.	CASSQATETQYF	TGTGCCAGCAGCCAGGCTACAGAGACCCAGTACTTC
.	TRBV6-5	TRBJ1-1	once	CASRGQRPMNTEAFF	TGTGCCAGCAGAGGACAACGGCCCATGAACACTGAAGCTTTCTTT
TRBD1	TRBV19	TRBJ1-2	.	CASSLLGQLPSSYGYTF	TGTGCCAGTAGTCTACTGGGACAGCTCCCATCCAGTTATGGCTACACCTTC
TRBD1	TRBV27	TRBJ1-3	.	CASSPLDREHGNTIYF	TGTGCCAGCAGTCCCTTGGACAGGGAACACGGAAACACCATATATTTT
.	TRBV6-1	TRBJ2-7	once	CASSELVAYEQYF	TGTGCCAGCAGTGAATTAGTCGCCTACGAGCAGTACTTC
TRBD1	TRBV18	TRBJ1-5	.	CASSLGTGGNQPQHF	TGTGCCAGCTCACTCGGGACAGGGGGCAATCAGCCCCAGCATTTT
TRBD2	TRBV24-1	TRBJ2-3	.	CATTEGGAGGDTQYF	TGTGCCACCACCGAAGGAGGGGCCGGGGGGGATACGCAGTATTTT
.	TRBV24-1	TRBJ1-1	.	CATSEGGGTEAFF	TGTGCCACCAGTGAGGGGGGAGGCACTGAAGCTTTCTTT
.	TRBV14	TRBJ1-2	.	CASSPRSRDGYTF	TGTGCCAGCAGCCCTCGGTCCCGGGATGGCTACACCTTC
TRBD1	TRBV19	TRBJ2-5	.	CASRVGGTGGETQYF	TGTGCCAGTAGGGTTGGAGGGACAGGGGGAGAGACCCAGTACTTC
TRBD1	TRBV4-2	TRBJ1-1	.	CATKGQGSTEAFF	TGTGCCACCAAGGGACAGGGGAGCACTGAAGCTTTCTTT
.	TRBV2	TRBJ1-1	.	CASIGSYMNTEAFF	TGTGCCAGCATAGGAAGCTACATGAACACTGAAGCTTTCTTT
.	TRBV15	TRBJ2-6	.	CATSSRAGANVLTF	TGTGCCACCAGCAGCAGGGCTGGGGCCAACGTCCTGACTTTC
.	TRBV28	TRBJ1-2	.	CASSLRPIGRDYGYTF	TGTGCCAGCAGTTTACGCCCAATAGGGAGGGACTATGGCTACACCTTC
.	TRBV11-2	TRBJ2-7	.	CASSSGRGGPTPSYEQYF	TGTGCCAGCAGTTCCGGGAGAGGCGGGCCCACGCCCTCCTACGAGCAGTACTTC
.	TRBV19	TRBJ2-1	few	CASSMVMDSTGQFF	TGTGCCAGTAGTATGGTTATGGATTCGACAGGGCAGTTCTTC
.	TRBV7-9	TRBJ2-7	once	CASSLGGQAYEQYF	TGTGCCAGCAGCTTAGGGGGACAAGCTTACGAGCAGTACTTC
TRBD1	TRBV19	TRBJ2-7	.	CASKKRTGENYEQYF	TGTGCCAGTAAAAAGAGGACAGGGGAGAACTACGAGCAGTACTTC
TRBD1	TRBV5-4	TRBJ1-4	.	CASSSGGPDEKLFF	TGTGCCAGCAGCTCAGGGGGGCCGGATGAAAAACTGTTTTTT
.	TRBV5-1	TRBJ2-7	.	CASSYDIKYEQYF	TGCGCCAGCAGCTACGACATCAAATACGAGCAGTACTTC
TRBD1	TRBV6-5	TRBJ1-1	.	CASIGQGAEAFF	TGTGCCAGCATCGGACAGGGGGCTGAAGCTTTCTTT
.	TRBV24-1	TRBJ2-3	once	CATSRDGGTDTQYF	TGTGCCACCAGCCGGGACGGCGGCACAGATACGCAGTATTTT
TRBD1	TRBV6-6	TRBJ1-4	.	CASTNRGTEKLFF	TGTGCCAGCACAAACAGGGGGACTGAAAAACTGTTTTTT
.	TRBV28	TRBJ1-2	.	CASSFRDGYTF	TGTGCCAGCAGTTTTAGGGATGGCTACACCTTC
.	TRBV30	TRBJ1-2	.	CAWVSTSKDYGYTF	TGTGCCTGGGTATCCACTTCGAAGGACTATGGCTACACCTTC
.	TRBV7-3	TRBJ2-7	.	CASSYNPGDEQYF	TGTGCCAGCAGCTATAATCCAGGGGACGAGCAGTACTTC
.	TRBV19	TRBJ1-5	few	CASSRQELSNQPQHF	TGTGCCAGTAGCCGACAGGAACTTAGCAATCAGCCCCAGCATTTT
TRBD2	TRBV24-1	TRBJ2-2	.	CATSDSGLEELFF	TGTGCCACCAGTGATTCGGGACTAGAAGAGCTGTTTTTT
TRBD2	TRBV6-6	TRBJ2-1	.	CASSLTSGGANEQFF	TGTGCCAGCAGTCTCACTAGCGGCGGGGCCAATGAGCAGTTCTTC
TRBD1	TRBV7-2	TRBJ1-3	once	CASSLARTGGWGNTIYF	TGTGCCAGCAGCTTAGCCCGGACAGGGGGCTGGGGAAACACCATATATTTT
.	TRBV5-8	TRBJ2-3	.	CASSLQGARADTQYF	TGTGCCAGCAGCTTACAGGGTGCCCGAGCAGATACGCAGTATTTT
.	TRBV19	TRBJ1-1	.	CASSTQGSYTEAFF	TGTGCCAGTAGTACTCAGGGAAGTTACACTGAAGCTTTCTTT
.	TRBV6-5	TRBJ1-1	.	CASRRTSRGSEAFF	TGTGCCAGCAGGAGGACTTCCCGGGGTTCTGAAGCTTTCTTT
TRBD1	TRBV28	TRBJ2-7	.	CASSPGGQWGWWQYF	TGTGCCAGCAGTCCTGGGGGACAGTGGGGATGGTGGCAGTACTTC
TRBD2	TRBV4-2	TRBJ2-1	few	CASSQAGTSGRVGEQFF	TGTGCCAGCAGCCAGGCTGGGACTAGCGGGAGGGTCGGTGAGCAGTTCTTC
.	TRBV6-1	TRBJ2-7	once	CASSDFGHPKYSYEQYF	TGTGCCAGCAGTGACTTTGGCCACCCGAAGTACTCCTACGAGCAGTACTTC
.	TRBV28	TRBJ2-1	.	CASSPQTGRNEQFF	TGTGCCAGCAGTCCCCAGACAGGGAGGAATGAGCAGTTCTTC